The source of this T cell receptor (beta chain) is a study of T cells in localized non-small cell lung cancer. Study results and caveats: It was uninvolved adjacent lung that showed the highest T cell clonality, exceeding tumor. Appearing in adjacent lung were a median roughly 60 of the top 100 tumor clones. Sequencing covered just one tumor region, so heterogeneity cannot be ruled out.

The CDR3 totals 16 residues. Germline V lookup: CDR1 MNHNY, CDR2 SVGAGI (reference sequence). J was trimmed by 0 bases and V by 8 bases; bases with no gene match: 5. Sequenced by immunoSEQ multiplex PCR; TCRdb stores in-frame clones only, minus some. The table lists around 96,000 clones, roughly 91% of them singletons. As concerns this clone: The antigen is not known.

The starting material was PBMCs, obtained before any cancer treatment. This chain joins TRBV6-6 and TRBJ2-2, with 11 positions matching TRBD1. The TCR sequence derives from a woman aged 35 to 70 with stage II squamous cell lung carcinoma. The CDR3 here is CASAWTGGPNTGELFF. The CDR3 DNA reads TGTGCCAGCGCCTGGACAGGGGGCCCGAACACCGGGGAGCTGTTTTTT.